This T cell receptor beta chain was recorded in a study of PD-L1 blockade in urothelial cancer. Between the trimmed V and J ends, which lost 2 bases and 7 bases, there was a span of 17 bases. Looked up from germline, CDR1 is MDHEN and CDR2 is SYDVKM. There are 15 residues in the CDR3. The repertoire was sequenced with immunoSEQ multiplex PCR; TCRdb's copy has only in-frame clones and lacks some. The sample holds tens of thousands of clones, roughly 90% seen once. Time point given: pretreatment peripheral blood. The rearrangement links TRBV28 to TRBJ1-2; possibly TRBD1 for D (5 bases). The TCR sequence derives from a woman aged 55-69 years with urothelial cancer. Sequenced material: PBMCs, taken around atezolizumab (anti-PD-L1) treatment. CDR3 in amino acids: CASSLLRVPWAGYTF. CDR3 sequence (DNA): TGTGCCAGCAGTTTACTCAGGGTCCCCTGGGCTGGCTACACCTTC.